The clone carrying this TCR beta chain has ten or more counts. What it recognizes is unknown. PCR was performed a second time for roughly 7 to 12 cycles using a sample-barcoded 5' primer and a J-beta primer mix. CDR3-containing paired-end reads numbering at least 3 million came from each sample. MiXCR, run by TCRdb on the 5' RACE reads, gives a single entry per CDR3 protein. The sample carries 1.5 million to 2 million distinct CDR3 sequences, roughly a third recorded once. The data were taken from a study of blood T cells in healthy people across ages. Total RNA, at least 6 micrograms per sample, came from PBMCs. CDR3 size: 13 residues. CDR1 and CDR2 from the germline V gene are SQVTM and ANQGSEA. V lost 6 bases to trimming and J lost 4 bases; unmatched junction nucleotides: 6. Study-wide results and caveats: A roughly linear fall in TCR beta diversity per million T cells was seen with increasing age. Estimates of total diversity, which came from one million sequenced T cells, were considered to be underestimates.

This receptor was identified in a woman in her 30s in good health. The J gene is TRBJ2-5, the V gene TRBV29-1; 9 positions match TRBD2. The material sequenced was blood. The CDR3 DNA reads as TGCAGCGTCCGCGGACTAGCGATAGAGACCCAGTACTTC. As protein: CSVRGLAIETQYF.